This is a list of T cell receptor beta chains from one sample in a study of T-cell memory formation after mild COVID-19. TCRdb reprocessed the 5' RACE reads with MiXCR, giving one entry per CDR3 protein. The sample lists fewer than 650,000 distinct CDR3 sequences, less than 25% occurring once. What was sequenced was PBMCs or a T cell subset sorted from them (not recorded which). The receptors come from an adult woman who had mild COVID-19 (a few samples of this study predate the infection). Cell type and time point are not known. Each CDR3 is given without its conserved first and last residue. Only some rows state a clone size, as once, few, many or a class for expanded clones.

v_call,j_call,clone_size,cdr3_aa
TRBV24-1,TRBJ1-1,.,ATSFAHGDF
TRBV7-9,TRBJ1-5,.,ASSHGTGIDQPQH
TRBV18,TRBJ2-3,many,ASSPPPGGTDTQY
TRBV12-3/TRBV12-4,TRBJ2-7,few,ASSLVIAGEQY
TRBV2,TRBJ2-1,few,ASSVAGVNNEQF
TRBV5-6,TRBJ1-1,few,ASSSRQGRIYTEAF
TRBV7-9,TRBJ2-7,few,ASSGPGQGDSYEQY
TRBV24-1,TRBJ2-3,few,ATSDRTGTVGTDTQY
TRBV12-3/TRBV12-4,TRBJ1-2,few,ASVERLGGAHYGYT
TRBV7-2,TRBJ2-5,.,ASSLIRGGGETQY
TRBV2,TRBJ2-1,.,ASSDVTGGANEQF
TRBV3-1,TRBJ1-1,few,ASSQAGRWGMFMNTEAF
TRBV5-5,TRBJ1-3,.,ASSPWAVGESGNTIY
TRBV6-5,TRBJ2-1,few,ASSYGISGGDNEQF
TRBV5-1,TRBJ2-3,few,ASSLEGPGLDTQY
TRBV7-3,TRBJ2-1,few,ASSLILGLAGENNNEQF
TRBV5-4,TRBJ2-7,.,ASTLNGGGTYEQY
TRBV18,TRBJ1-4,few,ASSLTTGTDEKLF